This T cell receptor (beta chain) was obtained from a study of T cells in Graves' hyperthyroidism and ophthalmopathy. RNA transcripts provided the source from which TCR beta CDR3 regions were amplified. The primer set for the first-round RT-PCR of the TCR CDR3 was HTBI. One entry per CDR3 protein results from TCRdb running MiXCR on the multiplex PCR reads. The sample records about 520,000 distinct CDR3 sequences, approximately 25% being singletons. PBMCs were derived from 10 ml fresh peripheral blood. Material for sequencing was blood. The sequence derives from a woman in her 30s with Graves' ophthalmopathy.

CDR3 DNA: TGTGCCAGCAGCCGGATGAGAGGGCGAGAGACCCAGTACTTC. Protein: CASSRMRGRETQYF. V gene TRBV11-2 combines with J gene TRBJ2-5, with D possibly TRBD2 on 5 matching bases. The CDR3 has 14 residues. The germline gives CDR1 SGHAT, CDR2 FQNNGV. Trimming shortened V by 5 bases and J by 4 bases, and 14 bases separated the two germline ends.